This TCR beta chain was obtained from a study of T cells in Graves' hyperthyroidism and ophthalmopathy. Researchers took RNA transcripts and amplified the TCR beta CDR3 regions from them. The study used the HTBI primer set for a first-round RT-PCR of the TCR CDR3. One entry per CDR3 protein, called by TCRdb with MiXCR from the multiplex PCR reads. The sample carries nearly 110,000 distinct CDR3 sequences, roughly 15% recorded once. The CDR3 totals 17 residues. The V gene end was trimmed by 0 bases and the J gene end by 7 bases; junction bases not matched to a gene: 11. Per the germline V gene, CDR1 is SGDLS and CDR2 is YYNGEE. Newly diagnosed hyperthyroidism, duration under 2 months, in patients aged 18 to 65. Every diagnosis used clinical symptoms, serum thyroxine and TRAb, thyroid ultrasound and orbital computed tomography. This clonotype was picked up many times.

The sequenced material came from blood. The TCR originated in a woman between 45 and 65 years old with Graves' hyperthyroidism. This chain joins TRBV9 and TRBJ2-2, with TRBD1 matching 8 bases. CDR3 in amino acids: CASSVVAGGDELGELFF. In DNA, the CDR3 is TGTGCCAGCAGCGTAGTCGCAGGGGGCGATGAGCTCGGGGAGCTGTTTTTT.